This T cell receptor (beta chain) was documented in a study of T cells in Graves' hyperthyroidism and ophthalmopathy. Overall study findings and caveats: Blood also contained most expanded thyroid clonotypes above 0.001. In validation, the model predicted ophthalmopathy. These predictions came a median approximately 6.5 months before onset.

The TCR beta CDR3 regions underwent amplification using RNA transcripts as the source. An initial round of RT-PCR targeting the TCR CDR3 relied on the HTBI primer set. In TCRdb, the multiplex PCR reads were re-called with MiXCR into one record per CDR3 protein. This sample has around 520,000 distinct CDR3 sequences, with around 13% found just once. Many counts were recorded for this clonotype. Its antigen remains unidentified. The CDR3 has 19 residues. Losses at the gene ends were 0 bases for V and 7 bases for J; bases not matched to a gene: 13. Germline V gene sequence: CDR1 LNHNV, CDR2 YYDKDF (reference sequence).

The receptor was derived from a woman aged 40 to 50 with Graves' hyperthyroidism. The sequencing input was blood. The chain has TRBV15 and TRBJ2-1; 12 nucleotides align to TRBD2. CDR3 sequence: CATSRDPRLAGGPGNEQFF. CDR3 bases: TGTGCCACCAGCAGAGACCCGCGTCTAGCGGGAGGGCCGGGGAATGAGCAGTTCTTC.